The 22 T cell receptor beta chains presented below share a single source sample, sequenced in a study of response to subunit inactivated influenza vaccine. TCRdb used MiXCR to reprocess the RT-PCR reads, holding one entry per CDR3 protein. The profile shows about 580,000 distinct CDR3 sequences, approximately 14% of them singletons. The sample consisted of PBMCs from blood, taken approximately 12 days after vaccination. The receptor source for this set is a man aged 45 to 65 who received an inactivated influenza vaccine.

The chain carries TRBV7-9 and TRBJ2-1; D is unresolved. Germline CDR1 and CDR2: SEHNR and FQNEAQ (reference sequence). The germline V and J ends were trimmed by 2 bases and 1 base, with 15 bases remaining between them. This CDR3 has 17 residues. In nucleotides, the CDR3 is TGTGCCAGCAGCTTATACCCAGGACGAGGTTCCTACAATGAGCAGTTCTTC. Amino acids: CASSLYPGRGSYNEQFF.

The rearrangement joins TRBV11-2 to TRBJ2-3, with D perhaps matching TRBD1 or TRBD2 (6 bases each). This CDR3 comprises 19 residues. From germline, CDR1 is SGHAT and CDR2 FQNNGV. The germline V and J ends were trimmed by 3 bases and 2 bases, with 24 bases remaining between them. DNA of the CDR3: TGTGCCAGCAGCTTCAGACCCCCCGGGGGCCGTCGTGTCACAGATACGCAGTATTTT. Translated: CASSFRPPGGRRVTDTQYF.

A note on this clonotype: A much larger clone is a single base away; this may be a read error. The V and J genes are TRBV12-3 or TRBV12-4 and TRBJ2-1; 8 nucleotides line up with TRBD2. The CDR3 is 14 residues long. The DNA of the CDR3 is TGTGCCAGCAGTTTAAGCAGCGGGAGAAATGAGCAGGTCTTC. It translates to CASSLSSGRNEQVF.

The chain recombines TRBV29-1 with TRBJ2-1; the match to TRBD2 covers 11 bases. The germline V gene has CDR1 SQVTM and CDR2 ANQGSEA. The J segment lost 4 bases and the V segment lost 6 bases, leaving 5 bases of the junction unmatched. This CDR3 is 14 amino acids long. The CDR3 coding sequence is TGCAGCGTATGGACTAGCGGGCAGTACAATGAGCAGTTCTTC. Protein: CSVWTSGQYNEQFF.

This clonotype was seen ten or more times. The chain has TRBV4-3 and TRBJ2-1; 14 bases are shared with TRBD2. Unmatched junction bases numbered 4, after V lost 2 bases and J lost 10 bases. This CDR3 is built from 15 residues. Germline CDR1 and CDR2: LGHNA and YSLEER. In DNA, the CDR3 is TGCGCCAGCAGCCAACTGGGACTAGCGGGAGTCGAGCAGTTCTTC. This translates into CASSQLGLAGVEQFF.

The chain recombines TRBV12-3 or TRBV12-4 with TRBJ2-1; D is unclear. V dropped 8 bases and J dropped 9 bases, with 11 bases sitting between them. CDR3 length: 11 amino acids. The DNA of the CDR3 is TGTGCCAGCGGAAACAGCATTGAGCAGTTCTTC. Encoded protein: CASGNSIEQFF.

The gene calls are TRBV4-2 and TRBJ2-1, with D perhaps matching TRBD1 (5 bases). Trimming took off 1 base at V and 4 bases at J, with 17 bases between the two ends. The V gene's germline CDR1 is LGHNA and CDR2 YNFKEQ. This CDR3 has 17 amino acids. CDR3 protein: CASSQGYQGSPYNEQFF. Written as DNA, the CDR3 is TGTGCCAGCAGCCAAGGCTATCAGGGATCTCCGTACAATGAGCAGTTCTTC.

This clonotype was observed a handful of times. The CDR3 DNA sequence: TGTGCCAGCAGTTTAGACTCGATAGAGGAGACCCAGTACTTC. It codes for CASSLDSIEETQYF. The V gene is TRBV12-3 or TRBV12-4, the J gene TRBJ2-5; D unresolved. This CDR3 is built from 14 residues. V lost 1 base, J lost 5 bases, and 11 bases lay in between.

About this clonotype itself: The junction does not match germline at one end; this may be a read error. The rearrangement joins TRBV20-1 to TRBJ2-3, with D perhaps TRBD2 (5 bases). The CDR3 is 15 residues long. Germline CDR1 reads DFQATT; CDR2 reads SNEGSKA (reference sequence). The CDR3 spells CSARGPAETTDTQDF. The CDR3 DNA reads TGCAGTGCTAGAGGACCAGCGGAGACCACAGATACGCAGGATTTT.

This rearrangement joins TRBV20-1 to TRBJ2-1; TRBD2 matches 8 bases. Germline lookup yields CDR1 DFQATT and CDR2 SNEGSKA (reference sequence). The CDR3 extends over 12 amino acids. V gave up 5 bases and J gave up 16 bases; unmatched junction bases: 13. CDR3 amino acids: CSAQPPGVAGFF. The DNA of the CDR3 is TGCAGTGCTCAACCCCCGGGGGTAGCGGGATTCTTC.

This clonotype was seen a handful of times. J is TRBJ2-1 and V is TRBV30; TRBD2 aligns across 13 bases. V trimming: 2 bases; J trimming: 2 bases; junction bases outside the gene matches: 0. Germline CDR1 reads GTSNPN; CDR2 reads SVGIG (reference sequence). The CDR3 runs to 15 residues. The CDR3 loop reads CAWSTSGGAYNEQFF. The CDR3 nucleotides read TGTGCCTGGAGTACTAGCGGGGGGGCCTACAATGAGCAGTTCTTC.

This sequence joins TRBV5-1 and TRBJ2-5; no firm D call. CDR1 SGHRS and CDR2 YFSETQ come from the germline V gene. The V gene lost 4 bases and the J gene lost 0 bases, with 7 bases spanning the gap. The CDR3 is made up of 13 amino acids. The CDR3 coding sequence is TGCGCCAGCAGCGAACGAAACCAAGAGACCCAGTACTTC. Its translation is CASSERNQETQYF. Based on the CDR3 plus reference TRBV5-1 and TRBJ2-5, the full variable domain is KAGVTQTPRYLIKTRGQQVTLSCSPISGHRSVSWYQQTPGQGLQFLFEYFSETQRNKGNFPGRFSGRQFSNSRSEMNVSTLELGDSALYLCASSERNQETQYFGPGTRLLVL.

In its sample, this clonotype was seen a few times. The rearrangement links TRBV5-1 to TRBJ2-5, with 8 bases that match TRBD1. The CDR3 is 16 amino acids. J was trimmed by 4 bases and V by 0 bases; bases with no gene match: 8. CDR1 and CDR2 (germline): SGHRS, YFSETQ. The chain's CDR3 is CASSLAMAGGGETQYF. The CDR3 region has the DNA TGCGCCAGCAGCTTGGCTATGGCAGGGGGCGGAGAGACCCAGTACTTC.

This clonotype was detected only a few times. The gene calls are TRBV5-1 and TRBJ2-2, with D perhaps TRBD1 (6 bases). The germline V and J ends were trimmed by 5 bases and 4 bases, with 18 bases remaining between them. Germline V gene sequence: CDR1 SGHRS, CDR2 YFSETQ. The CDR3 sequence is 16 residues long. In DNA, the CDR3 is TGCGCCAGCAGGTTACCGGGACACACTATCACCGGGGAGCTGTTTTTT. It codes for CASRLPGHTITGELFF.

This clonotype was picked up many times. This sequence joins TRBV7-2 and TRBJ2-7, with 9 bases that match TRBD1. The germline V gene has CDR1 SGHTA and CDR2 FQGNSA. The ends lost 3 bases at V and 4 bases at J; junction bases unmatched: 4. The CDR3 covers 14 residues. The CDR3 DNA sequence: TGTGCCAGCAGCTTCGGGACAGGGTATTACGAGCAGTACTTC. Translation gives CASSFGTGYYEQYF.

J is TRBJ1-1 and V is TRBV5-1, with a tentative D call TRBD1 (6 bases). V lost 6 bases and J lost 1, with 16 bases in between. The germline V gene encodes CDR1 SGHRS and CDR2 YFSETQ. This CDR3 region has 15 residues. The CDR3 DNA reads as TGCGCCAGCACCACTATGGCAGGGGCGAACACTGAAGCTTTCTTT. The encoded protein is CASTTMAGANTEAFF.

The table lists this clonotype with many counts. The rearrangement uses TRBV7-3 and TRBJ2-3; no reliable D call. CDR1 SGHTA and CDR2 FQGTGA come from the germline V gene. Trimming shortened V by 5 bases and J by 5 bases, and 8 bases separated the two germline ends. This CDR3 spans 12 amino acids. CDR3: CASSQGGDTQYF. The CDR3 DNA follows: TGTGCCAGCAGCCAAGGTGGAGATACGCAGTATTTT.

This clonotype was seen repeatedly, ten times or more. The gene calls are TRBV7-2 and TRBJ1-5; the D is unclear. Germline-derived CDR1 and CDR2 are SGHTA and FQGNSA. This CDR3 spans 14 amino acids. The V and J ends lost 0 bases and 2 bases respectively, with 5 bases between them. In DNA, the CDR3 is TGTGCCAGCAGCTTAGCAGGACGCAATCAGCCCCAGCATTTT. Translating gives CASSLAGRNQPQHF.

The V call is TRBV5-1, the J call TRBJ2-1; TRBD1 agrees at 9 bases. Germline V lookup: CDR1 SGHRS, CDR2 YFSETQ. V trimming: 4 bases; J trimming: 7 bases; junction bases outside the gene matches: 12. This CDR3 contains 16 residues. The CDR3 reads CASSPNTGTGINEQFF. In nucleotides, the CDR3 is TGCGCCAGCAGCCCCAATACCGGGACAGGGATTAATGAGCAGTTCTTC.

The table lists this clonotype with a few counts. The CDR3 sequence is CASSLAALKSTDTQYF. CDR3 sequence (DNA): TGCGCCAGCAGCTTGGCGGCTTTGAAGAGCACAGATACGCAGTATTTT. The chain employs TRBV5-1 and TRBJ2-3; D remains ambiguous. The germline gives CDR1 SGHRS, CDR2 YFSETQ. The length of the CDR3 is 16 residues. V lost 0 bases, J lost 0 bases, and 11 bases lay in between. The complete variable domain, with remaining parts taken from reference TRBV5-1 and TRBJ2-3, reads KAGVTQTPRYLIKTRGQQVTLSCSPISGHRSVSWYQQTPGQGLQFLFEYFSETQRNKGNFPGRFSGRQFSNSRSEMNVSTLELGDSALYLCASSLAALKSTDTQYFGPGTRLTVL.

CDR3 bases: TGTGCCAGCAGCCAACTGACAGAAAAGGATGGCTACACCTTC. The encoded protein is CASSQLTEKDGYTF. This chain connects TRBV7-9 to TRBJ1-2, with D possibly matching TRBD1 (5 bases). The germline gives CDR1 SEHNR, CDR2 FQNEAQ (reference sequence). V lost 5 bases and J 6 bases, leaving 16 bases between the germline ends. This CDR3 region has 14 residues.

The DNA for the CDR3 is TGTGCCAGCAGCTTGCCGGGCCGCCCAGCTTTCTTT. It specifies CASSLPGRPAFF. The gene calls are TRBV7-9 and TRBJ1-1; D is unclear. Per germline, CDR1 SEHNR and CDR2 FQNEAQ (reference sequence). V was pared by 3 bases and J by 10 bases, with 12 bases between. The CDR3 sequence is 12 residues long.